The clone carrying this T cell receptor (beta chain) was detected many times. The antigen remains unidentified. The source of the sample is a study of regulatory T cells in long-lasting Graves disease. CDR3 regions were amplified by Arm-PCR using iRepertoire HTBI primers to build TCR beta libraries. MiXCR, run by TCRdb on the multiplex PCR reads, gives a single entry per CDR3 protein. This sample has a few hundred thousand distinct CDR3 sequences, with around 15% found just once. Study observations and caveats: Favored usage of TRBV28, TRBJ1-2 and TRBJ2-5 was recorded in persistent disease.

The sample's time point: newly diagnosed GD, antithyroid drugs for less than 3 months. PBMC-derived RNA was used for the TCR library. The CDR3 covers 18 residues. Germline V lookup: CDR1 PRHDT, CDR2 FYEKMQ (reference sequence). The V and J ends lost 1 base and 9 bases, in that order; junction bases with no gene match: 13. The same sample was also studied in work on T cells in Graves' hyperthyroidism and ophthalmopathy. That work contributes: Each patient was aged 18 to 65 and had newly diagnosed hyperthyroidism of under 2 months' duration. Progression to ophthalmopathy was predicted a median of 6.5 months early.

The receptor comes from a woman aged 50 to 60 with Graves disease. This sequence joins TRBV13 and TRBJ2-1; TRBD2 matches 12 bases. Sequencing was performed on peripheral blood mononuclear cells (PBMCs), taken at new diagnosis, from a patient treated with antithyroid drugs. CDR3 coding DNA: TGTGCCAGCAGCTTAGATCGACCGACTAGCGGGAGACTGGGTGAGCAGTTCTTC. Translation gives CASSLDRPTSGRLGEQFF.